This record looks at one T cell receptor beta chain sequence and its context. Compared with germline, one end of the junction differs, possibly owing to a read error. The germline V gene encodes CDR1 MGHRA and CDR2 YSYEKL. The CDR3 sequence is 17 residues long. This sample's RNA came from whole unsorted tissue. Newly diagnosed lung cancer patients had thoracic surgery in China, August–November 2014, without prior chemotherapy. A modified ARM-PCR protocol with three rounds of nested PCR amplified TCRbeta. Each CDR3 protein is one row after TCRdb ran MiXCR on the multiplex PCR reads. This sample has 75,000 to 100,000 distinct CDR3 sequences, with 65% to 75% found just once. The data belong to a study of tumor and adjacent non-tumor tissue in lung cancer.

Input material: lung tumor tissue. The receptor was isolated from a man in his 60s with non-small cell lung cancer. The V call is TRBV4-1, the J call TRBJ2-6, with 7 bases matching TRBD2. The CDR3 sequence is CANSQELASSGANVLTF. DNA of the CDR3: TGCGCCAACAGCCAAGAACTAGCGTCCTCCGGAGCCAACGTCCTGACTTTC.